The rows below give T cell receptor beta chains drawn from one sample of a study of shared clonotypes between healthy human individuals. TCRdb's copy holds only in-frame clones and misses some; the assay was immunoSEQ multiplex PCR. The sample lists over 950,000 clones; about 80% were seen once. Sequenced material: memory CD4+ T cells from PBMCs. Receptors were obtained from a young man in good health. Some clones in this sample may be carry-over from other donors' samples. Both conserved end residues are part of each CDR3. Each record gives: CDR3 DNA, CDR3 protein, D gene, clone size, V gene, J gene. A D gene is named only where the DNA matches it firmly. Clone size is shown for a subset of rows, as once, few, many or a class of expanded clone.

CDR3nt: TGTGCCAGTAGTACCGGGACCCGAGGAGGAGATACGCAGTATTTT
CDR3aa: CASSTGTRGGDTQYF
d_gene: NA
abundance: few
v_gene: TRBV19
j_gene: TRBJ2-3

CDR3nt: TGTGCCAGCAGTTTGGACCGTCACCAGTCTACGCAGTATTTT
CDR3aa: CASSLDRHQSTQYF
d_gene: NA
abundance: NA
v_gene: TRBV5-8
j_gene: TRBJ2-3

CDR3nt: TGTGCCAGCAGTTCCCACAGCATCTACAATGAGCAGTTCTTC
CDR3aa: CASSSHSIYNEQFF
d_gene: NA
abundance: NA
v_gene: TRBV28
j_gene: TRBJ2-1

CDR3nt: TGTGCCAGCAGTTCCGGGCTAGCGGGAGAGGGACGGGGCAATGAGCAGTTCTTC
CDR3aa: CASSSGLAGEGRGNEQFF
d_gene: TRBD2
abundance: NA
v_gene: TRBV6-7
j_gene: TRBJ2-1

CDR3nt: TGCAGTGCTAGTCTCGCAGAGACCCAGTACTTC
CDR3aa: CSASLAETQYF
d_gene: NA
abundance: NA
v_gene: TRBV20-1
j_gene: TRBJ2-5

CDR3nt: TGTGCCAGCAGTCTGCTTGGCACAGATACGCAGTATTTT
CDR3aa: CASSLLGTDTQYF
d_gene: NA
abundance: NA
v_gene: TRBV14
j_gene: TRBJ2-3

CDR3nt: TGTGCCAGTAGCCGGATAAACTATGGCTACACCTTC
CDR3aa: CASSRINYGYTF
d_gene: NA
abundance: NA
v_gene: TRBV19
j_gene: TRBJ1-2

CDR3nt: TGTGCCAGCAGTTTATCCAGAGGGGCCACTGAAGCTTTCTTT
CDR3aa: CASSLSRGATEAFF
d_gene: NA
abundance: few
v_gene: TRBV28
j_gene: TRBJ1-1

CDR3nt: TGTGCCAGTAGTTTACAGGGGAACCAGCCCCAGCATTTT
CDR3aa: CASSLQGNQPQHF
d_gene: TRBD1
abundance: NA
v_gene: TRBV19
j_gene: TRBJ1-5

CDR3nt: TGTGCCAGCAGTTTAAGGGGCCAGCTAACGAATCAGCCCCAGCATTTT
CDR3aa: CASSLRGQLTNQPQHF
d_gene: NA
abundance: NA
v_gene: TRBV27
j_gene: TRBJ1-5

CDR3nt: TGTGCCAGCAGCTTAGGCCCCCTTTACGAGCAGTACTTC
CDR3aa: CASSLGPLYEQYF
d_gene: NA
abundance: NA
v_gene: TRBV7-2
j_gene: TRBJ2-7

CDR3nt: TGTGCCAGCAGTGAAGTAAAGGGGGGCGAGCAGTACTTC
CDR3aa: CASSEVKGGEQYF
d_gene: NA
abundance: few
v_gene: TRBV2
j_gene: TRBJ2-7

CDR3nt: TGTGCCTGGAGCGGGACTAGCGGGAGGGTAGATACGCAGTATTTT
CDR3aa: CAWSGTSGRVDTQYF
d_gene: TRBD2
abundance: NA
v_gene: TRBV30
j_gene: TRBJ2-3

CDR3nt: TGTGCCAGCAGTCTCCGGGACGGCTACGAGCAGTACTTC
CDR3aa: CASSLRDGYEQYF
d_gene: NA
abundance: NA
v_gene: TRBV28
j_gene: TRBJ2-7

CDR3nt: TGTGCCAGCAGCTTAGTGCCAGACTATGGCTACACCTTC
CDR3aa: CASSLVPDYGYTF
d_gene: NA
abundance: few
v_gene: TRBV7-8
j_gene: TRBJ1-2

CDR3nt: TGTGCCAGCAGTGGAACTAGCGGGCTTCCCTACGAGCAGTACTTC
CDR3aa: CASSGTSGLPYEQYF
d_gene: TRBD2
abundance: once
v_gene: TRBV2
j_gene: TRBJ2-7

CDR3nt: TGTGCCAGCAGCTTAGTCCCCCGACTAGCGGGAGGCATCGGGGAGCTGTTTTTT
CDR3aa: CASSLVPRLAGGIGELFF
d_gene: TRBD2
abundance: NA
v_gene: TRBV7-2
j_gene: TRBJ2-2

CDR3nt: TGCGCCAGCAGCTTGGGAGACACCTACAATGAGCAGTTCTTC
CDR3aa: CASSLGDTYNEQFF
d_gene: NA
abundance: once
v_gene: TRBV5-1
j_gene: TRBJ2-1

CDR3nt: TGTGCCAGCAGACCAGGGGTAGTTGGCTACACCTTC
CDR3aa: CASRPGVVGYTF
d_gene: NA
abundance: NA
v_gene: TRBV28
j_gene: TRBJ1-2

CDR3nt: TGTGCCAGCAGTTTCGGGGTAGCCCGCACAGATACGCAGTATTTT
CDR3aa: CASSFGVARTDTQYF
d_gene: NA
abundance: NA
v_gene: TRBV6-5
j_gene: TRBJ2-3

CDR3nt: TGTGCCTGGAGGAAGGGGACTAGCGGGAGTCGGAATGAGCAGTTCTTC
CDR3aa: CAWRKGTSGSRNEQFF
d_gene: TRBD2
abundance: NA
v_gene: TRBV30
j_gene: TRBJ2-1

CDR3nt: TGTGCCAGCAGTTACGGGGGAATGAACACTGAAGCTTTCTTT
CDR3aa: CASSYGGMNTEAFF
d_gene: NA
abundance: NA
v_gene: TRBV6-5
j_gene: TRBJ1-1

CDR3nt: TGTGCCAGCAGCTTAATAGCAGACGGGGAGCTGTTTTTT
CDR3aa: CASSLIADGELFF
d_gene: NA
abundance: NA
v_gene: TRBV11-2
j_gene: TRBJ2-2

CDR3nt: TGCGCCAGCAGCGGTTCGGGGGGCGTTGGCAAAAACATTCAGTACTTC
CDR3aa: CASSGSGGVGKNIQYF
d_gene: NA
abundance: NA
v_gene: TRBV5-1
j_gene: TRBJ2-4

CDR3nt: TGTGCCAGCAGCTTGGGCACAGGCCTTAGCACAGATACGCAGTATTTT
CDR3aa: CASSLGTGLSTDTQYF
d_gene: NA
abundance: few
v_gene: TRBV5-8
j_gene: TRBJ2-3

CDR3nt: TGCAGTGCTAACCGGGACACTGAAGCTTTCTTT
CDR3aa: CSANRDTEAFF
d_gene: NA
abundance: NA
v_gene: TRBV20-1
j_gene: TRBJ1-1

CDR3nt: TGTGCCAGCAGCCAAGATCGAGGGGCAGGACAATCACCCCTCCACTTT
CDR3aa: CASSQDRGAGQSPLHF
d_gene: NA
abundance: NA
v_gene: TRBV7-9
j_gene: TRBJ1-6

CDR3nt: TGTGCCAGCAGCACCGGACAGGGCAAACTGTTTTTT
CDR3aa: CASSTGQGKLFF
d_gene: TRBD1
abundance: NA
v_gene: TRBV7-6
j_gene: TRBJ1-4

CDR3nt: TGTGCCGGAGATCTCGCTGAGAACACTGAAGCTTTCTTT
CDR3aa: CAGDLAENTEAFF
d_gene: NA
abundance: few
v_gene: TRBV30
j_gene: TRBJ1-1

CDR3nt: TGCAGCGTTGAAGACAGGGACTATGGCTACACCTTC
CDR3aa: CSVEDRDYGYTF
d_gene: NA
abundance: NA
v_gene: TRBV29-1
j_gene: TRBJ1-2

CDR3nt: TGCGCCAGCAGCTTGGTCGCTACCTCGGACACCATATATTTT
CDR3aa: CASSLVATSDTIYF
d_gene: NA
abundance: NA
v_gene: TRBV5-1
j_gene: TRBJ1-3

CDR3nt: TGTGCCATCAGTGAGTCGGTCGAGCAGTACTTC
CDR3aa: CAISESVEQYF
d_gene: NA
abundance: NA
v_gene: TRBV10-3
j_gene: TRBJ2-7

CDR3nt: TGTGCCACCAGCAGACCCACCGGGACTAGTCTCGATACGCAGTATTTT
CDR3aa: CATSRPTGTSLDTQYF
d_gene: TRBD2
abundance: NA
v_gene: TRBV15
j_gene: TRBJ2-3

CDR3nt: TGTGCCTGGAGGGGGACTAGCGCTGTGGACTACGAGCAGTACTTC
CDR3aa: CAWRGTSAVDYEQYF
d_gene: TRBD2
abundance: once
v_gene: TRBV30
j_gene: TRBJ2-7

CDR3nt: TGTGCCAGTAATCGGGGCTTTAGCAATCAGCCCCAGCATTTT
CDR3aa: CASNRGFSNQPQHF
d_gene: NA
abundance: NA
v_gene: TRBV19
j_gene: TRBJ1-5

CDR3nt: TGTGCCAGCAGCTTAACTACAGGGGTCGTAAATCAGCCCCAGCATTTT
CDR3aa: CASSLTTGVVNQPQHF
d_gene: TRBD1
abundance: NA
v_gene: TRBV7-9
j_gene: TRBJ1-5

CDR3nt: TGTGCCAGCATCGAGGGGACAGGGGATGAAAAACTGTTTTTT
CDR3aa: CASIEGTGDEKLFF
d_gene: TRBD1
abundance: NA
v_gene: TRBV6-1
j_gene: TRBJ1-4

CDR3nt: TGTGCCAGCAGCACCGCAGGGGGCGGTGAGCAGTACTTC
CDR3aa: CASSTAGGGEQYF
d_gene: TRBD1
abundance: NA
v_gene: TRBV7-9
j_gene: TRBJ2-7

CDR3nt: TGTGCCAGCAGCGTTATTCCCCGTCCCTCTGGGGCCAACGTCCTGACTTTC
CDR3aa: CASSVIPRPSGANVLTF
d_gene: NA
abundance: few
v_gene: TRBV5-6
j_gene: TRBJ2-6

CDR3nt: TGTGCCAGCAGTTACTCGGCAGCGAGCAATCAGCCCCAGCATTTT
CDR3aa: CASSYSAASNQPQHF
d_gene: NA
abundance: once
v_gene: TRBV6-5
j_gene: TRBJ1-5

CDR3nt: TGCGCCAGCAGCTTGGGTGCAGGGACAACCTACGAGCAGTACTTC
CDR3aa: CASSLGAGTTYEQYF
d_gene: NA
abundance: NA
v_gene: TRBV5-1
j_gene: TRBJ2-7

CDR3nt: TGTGCCAGCAGCTTACAGGAGAACACTGAAGCTTTCTTT
CDR3aa: CASSLQENTEAFF
d_gene: NA
abundance: few
v_gene: TRBV7-3
j_gene: TRBJ1-1

CDR3nt: TGTGCCAGCAGCGTAACAGGGAACACCGGGGAGCTGTTTTTT
CDR3aa: CASSVTGNTGELFF
d_gene: NA
abundance: NA
v_gene: TRBV7-3
j_gene: TRBJ2-2

CDR3nt: TGTGCCAGCACCTTAACCTCGTACTCCTACAATGAGCAGTTCTTC
CDR3aa: CASTLTSYSYNEQFF
d_gene: NA
abundance: once
v_gene: TRBV28
j_gene: TRBJ2-1

CDR3nt: TGTGCCAGCTCCAGGGCCGGCGCGGTACCCTACGAGCAGTACTTC
CDR3aa: CASSRAGAVPYEQYF
d_gene: NA
abundance: once
v_gene: TRBV28
j_gene: TRBJ2-7

CDR3nt: TGCGCCAGCAGCTTTAATTTTCAGGGGGCAAAACTGTTTTTT
CDR3aa: CASSFNFQGAKLFF
d_gene: TRBD1
abundance: NA
v_gene: TRBV5-1
j_gene: TRBJ1-4

CDR3nt: TGTGCCAGCAGCTTAGCGATCGGGGGGCGCACAGATACGCAGTATTTT
CDR3aa: CASSLAIGGRTDTQYF
d_gene: NA
abundance: NA
v_gene: TRBV7-6
j_gene: TRBJ2-3

CDR3nt: TGTGCCAGCAGCGTAGACAGAGGGGGAGGGCGGAAGAACACCGGGGAGCTGTTTTTT
CDR3aa: CASSVDRGGGRKNTGELFF
d_gene: NA
abundance: NA
v_gene: TRBV9
j_gene: TRBJ2-2

CDR3nt: TGCGCCAGCAGCTTGGGGGCGGCGGGAGTACGGACCGGGGAGCTGTTTTTT
CDR3aa: CASSLGAAGVRTGELFF
d_gene: TRBD2
abundance: NA
v_gene: TRBV5-1
j_gene: TRBJ2-2

CDR3nt: TGTGCCAGCAGCCCGCTGGCGAACACCGGGGAGCTGTTTTTT
CDR3aa: CASSPLANTGELFF
d_gene: NA
abundance: once
v_gene: TRBV7-3
j_gene: TRBJ2-2

CDR3nt: TGCGCCAGCAGCTTGGCCCTAGAGCGGGTCTACGAGCAGTACTTC
CDR3aa: CASSLALERVYEQYF
d_gene: NA
abundance: NA
v_gene: TRBV5-1
j_gene: TRBJ2-7